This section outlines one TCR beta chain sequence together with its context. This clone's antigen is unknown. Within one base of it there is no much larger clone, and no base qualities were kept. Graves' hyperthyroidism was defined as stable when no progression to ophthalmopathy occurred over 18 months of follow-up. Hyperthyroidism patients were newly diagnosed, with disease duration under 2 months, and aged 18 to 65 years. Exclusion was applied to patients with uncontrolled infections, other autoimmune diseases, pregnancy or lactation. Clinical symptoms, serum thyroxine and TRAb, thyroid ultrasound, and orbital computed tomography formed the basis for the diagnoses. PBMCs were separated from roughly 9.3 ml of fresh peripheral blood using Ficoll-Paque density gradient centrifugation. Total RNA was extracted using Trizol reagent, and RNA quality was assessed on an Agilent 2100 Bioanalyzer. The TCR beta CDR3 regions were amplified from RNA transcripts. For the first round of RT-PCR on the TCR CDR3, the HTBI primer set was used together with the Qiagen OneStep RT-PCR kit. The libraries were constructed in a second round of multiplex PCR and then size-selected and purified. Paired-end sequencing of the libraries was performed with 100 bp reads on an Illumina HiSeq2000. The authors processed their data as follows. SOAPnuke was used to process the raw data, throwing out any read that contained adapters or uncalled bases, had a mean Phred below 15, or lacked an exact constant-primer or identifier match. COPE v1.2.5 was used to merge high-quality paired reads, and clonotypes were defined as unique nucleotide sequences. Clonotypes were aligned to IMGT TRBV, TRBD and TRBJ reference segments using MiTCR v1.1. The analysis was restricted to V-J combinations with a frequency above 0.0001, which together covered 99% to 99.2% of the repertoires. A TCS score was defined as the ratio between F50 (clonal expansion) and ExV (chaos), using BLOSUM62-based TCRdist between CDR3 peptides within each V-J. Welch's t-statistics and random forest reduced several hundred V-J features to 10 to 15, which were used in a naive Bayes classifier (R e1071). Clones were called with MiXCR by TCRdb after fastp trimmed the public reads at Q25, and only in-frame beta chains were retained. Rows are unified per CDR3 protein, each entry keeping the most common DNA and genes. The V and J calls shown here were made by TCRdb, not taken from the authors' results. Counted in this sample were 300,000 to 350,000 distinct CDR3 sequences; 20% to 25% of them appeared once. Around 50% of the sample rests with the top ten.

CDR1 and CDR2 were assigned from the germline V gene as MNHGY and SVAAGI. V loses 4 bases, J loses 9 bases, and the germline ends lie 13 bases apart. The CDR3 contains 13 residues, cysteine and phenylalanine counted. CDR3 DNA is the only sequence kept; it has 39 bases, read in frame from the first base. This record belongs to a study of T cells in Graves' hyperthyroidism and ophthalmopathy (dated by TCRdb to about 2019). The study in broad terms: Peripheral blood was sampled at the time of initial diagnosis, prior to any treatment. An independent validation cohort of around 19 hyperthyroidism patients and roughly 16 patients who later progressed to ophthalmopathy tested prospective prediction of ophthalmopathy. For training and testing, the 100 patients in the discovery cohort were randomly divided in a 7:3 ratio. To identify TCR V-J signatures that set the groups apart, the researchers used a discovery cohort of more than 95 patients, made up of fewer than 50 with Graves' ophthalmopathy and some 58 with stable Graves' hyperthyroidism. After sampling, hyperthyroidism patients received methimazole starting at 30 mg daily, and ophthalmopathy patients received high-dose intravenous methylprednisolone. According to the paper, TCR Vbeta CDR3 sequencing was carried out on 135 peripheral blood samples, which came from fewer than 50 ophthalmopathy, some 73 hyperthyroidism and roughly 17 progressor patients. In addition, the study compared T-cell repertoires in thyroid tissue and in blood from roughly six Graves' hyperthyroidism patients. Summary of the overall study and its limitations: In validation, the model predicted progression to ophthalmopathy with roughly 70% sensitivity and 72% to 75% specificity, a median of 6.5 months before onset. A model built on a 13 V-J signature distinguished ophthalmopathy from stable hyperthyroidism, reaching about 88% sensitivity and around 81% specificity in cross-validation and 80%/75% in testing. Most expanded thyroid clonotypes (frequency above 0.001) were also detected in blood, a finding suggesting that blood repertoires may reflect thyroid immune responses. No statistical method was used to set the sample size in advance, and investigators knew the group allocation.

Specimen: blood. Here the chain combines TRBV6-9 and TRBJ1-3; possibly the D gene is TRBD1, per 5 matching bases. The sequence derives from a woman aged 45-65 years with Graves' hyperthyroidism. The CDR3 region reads CASSSAGGSTIYF. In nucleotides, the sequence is TGTGCCAGCAGTTCCGCGGGGGGGAGCACCATATATTTT.